This T cell receptor (beta chain) was identified in a study of blood T cell repertoires in COVID-19. Study in general: Samples taken during acute and convalescent COVID-19 were collected in the United States, Italy and Spain. T cells, B-cell-depleted T cells, or PBMCs supplied cDNA or gDNA.

Assay used: immunoSEQ multiplex PCR; TCRdb lists only in-frame clones, some missing. The profile shows over 150,000 clones, roughly 84% of them singletons. This CDR3 has 18 residues. Trimming took 3 bases from V and 8 from J; bases not matched to a gene: 17. The V gene's germline CDR1 is WNHNN and CDR2 SYGVQD (reference sequence). The rearrangement joins TRBV10-1 to TRBJ2-7; 12 bases align to TRBD1. This sequence was found in a man younger than 35 with active or convalescent COVID-19. Sequencing was performed on peripheral blood. As DNA, the CDR3 is TGCGCCAGCAGTGATCCGGGACAGGGGGCTAGCGGGAGACGACAGCAGTACTTC. Its translation: CASSDPGQGASGRRQQYF.